One T cell receptor (beta chain) is described in this entry. The germline CDR1 and CDR2 sequences are SEHNR and FQNEAQ (reference sequence). J lost 4 bases, V lost 7 bases, and 5 bases had no gene match. This CDR3 is built from 13 residues. These data originate in a study of blood T cell repertoires in COVID-19. Overall study: From T cells, B-cell-depleted T cells, or PBMCs came the material, which was cDNA or gDNA.

Using immunoSEQ multiplex PCR, the repertoire was profiled, and TCRdb retains in-frame clones only, with some absent. The data contain 200,000 to 250,000 clones, around 83% of them singletons. The TCR originated in a woman aged 45-65 years with COVID-19, enrolled during active disease. The rearrangement uses TRBV7-9 and TRBJ2-7; 9 bases fit TRBD1. Sequenced material: peripheral blood. The CDR3 DNA reads TGTGCCAGCAACCAACAGGGGGCTTACGAGCAGTACTTC. Translation: CASNQQGAYEQYF.